The T cell receptor beta chain under discussion was sequenced for a study of T cell clones after liver transplantation. Looking at the study overall: Graft-donor-reactive sequences were compared with third-party-reactive TCRbeta sequences from pre-transplant mixed lymphocyte reactions. Study results and limitations: Compared with third party-reactive sequences, donor-reactive ones declined more, independent of withdrawal success. Low donor cell numbers restricted donor-reactive repertoire measurement in two subjects.

This clone was observed a single time. What it binds is not known. The V gene's germline CDR1 is LNHDA and CDR2 SQIVND (reference sequence). The junction had 10 bases not matched to a gene; V was cut back by 5 bases and J by 4 bases. This CDR3 comprises 15 residues. Thawed unstimulated PBMCs were FACS-sorted by CD3, CD4 and CD8 into two populations. Sequencing used immunoSEQ multiplex PCR; TCRdb keeps in-frame clones, though not all of them. This table holds 45,000 or so clones, around 84% found once. The receptor was derived from a human patient who received a liver transplant. Some T cells may have originated in the graft donor. Sequences were derived from CD4+ T cells from blood, sampled 24 months after liver transplant. The rearrangement uses TRBV19 and TRBJ2-5; 7 bases fit TRBD1. CDR3 residues: CASSFISTGTETQYF. The CDR3 bases are TGTGCCAGTAGTTTCATCTCGACAGGGACAGAGACCCAGTACTTC.